Listed here is a single TCR beta chain. The sample belongs to a study of control samples from healthy donors and cancer patients. After removal of 2 bases from V and 7 bases from J, the junction contained 3 bases not matched to a gene. CDR1 MNHEY and CDR2 SVGAGI come from the germline V gene. This CDR3 spans 14 amino acids. Produced via immunoSEQ multiplex PCR; TCRdb's table is partial and in-frame only. This sample has 90,000 or so clones, with 88% found just once. The chain is built from TRBV6-5 and TRBJ1-2; 11 nucleotides agree with TRBD1. The sequence was collected from a woman aged 70-85 years in good health. Sequenced input: blood. The CDR3 bases are TGTGCCAGCAGTTACGGGGGACAGGGGGTTGGCTACACCTTC. The encoded protein is CASSYGGQGVGYTF.